Shown below are 28 T cell receptor beta chains from a single sample sequenced in a study of cytomegalovirus exposure and HLA in healthy donors. Libraries were prepared by immunoSEQ multiplex PCR; TCRdb keeps only in-frame clonotypes and omits some of them. Here the sample spans 150,000 or so clones, over 90% being singletons. Sequencing input: PBMCs. These receptors came from a man aged 18-30 years in good health and CMV-seropositive.

The V call is TRBV28, the J call TRBJ2-6, with 8 bases fitting TRBD1. Trimming at V came to 3 bases and at J to 0 bases, leaving 7 bases not matched to a gene. This CDR3 is built from 18 residues. In germline, CDR1 is MDHEN, CDR2 SYDVKM. The CDR3: CASSLAGQDYSGANVLTF. The CDR3 coding sequence is TGTGCCAGCAGTTTGGCGGGACAGGACTACTCTGGGGCCAACGTCCTGACTTTC.

The CDR3 DNA follows: TGCGCCAGCAGCCGGGGGACTAGCGGGAGGGCCAATGAGCAGTTCTTC. Translation: CASSRGTSGRANEQFF. V and J are TRBV5-1 and TRBJ2-1, with TRBD2 matching over 16 bases. Trimming cost V 4 bases and J 6 bases; bases outside gene matches: 4. Per the germline V gene, CDR1 is SGHRS and CDR2 is YFSETQ. The CDR3 spans 16 residues.

The chain carries TRBV6-6 and TRBJ1-1; 8 nucleotides align to TRBD1. CDR3 length equals 16 residues. Trimming cost V 5 bases and J 3 bases; bases outside gene matches: 11. The germline CDR1 and CDR2 sequences are MNHNY and SVGAGI (reference sequence). Written as DNA, the CDR3 is TGTGCCAGCAGTCCCCGGGACAGGAATCGCGACACTGAAGCTTTCTTT. It translates to CASSPRDRNRDTEAFF.

The chain couples TRBV18 to TRBJ2-7; TRBD2 agrees at 7 bases. V was pared by 0 bases and J by 0 bases, with 2 bases of the junction left unmatched. The CDR3 is made up of 15 amino acids. Germline CDR1 and CDR2: KGHSH and LQKENI. The DNA of the CDR3 is TGTGCCAGCTCACCACCGTCTAGCGGCTCCTACGAGCAGTACTTC. It is translated as CASSPPSSGSYEQYF. The whole variable domain, filled in from reference TRBV18 and TRBJ2-7, reads NAGVMQNPRHLVRRRGQEARLRCSPMKGHSHVYWYRQLPEEGLKFMVYLQKENIIDESGMPKERFSAEFPKEGPSILRIQQVVRGDSAAYFCASSPPSSGSYEQYFGPGTRLTVT.

The chain uses TRBV30 and TRBJ2-2, with 7 bases lining up with TRBD2. The CDR3 length is 13 residues. V lost 4 bases, J lost 1 base, and 0 bases stayed unmatched. CDR1 is GTSNPN, CDR2 SVGIG, per germline (reference sequence). The CDR3 nucleotides read TGTGCCTGGAAGCGGGAGAACACCGGGGAGCTGTTTTTT. The encoded protein is CAWKRENTGELFF.

V gene TRBV5-1 combines with J gene TRBJ2-7; weak D call: TRBD2 (6 bases). V lost 4 bases to trimming and J lost 3 bases, with 8 bases between them. This CDR3 has 12 amino acids. Germline CDR1 is SGHRS and CDR2 is YFSETQ. The CDR3 is CASSGGFYEQYF. The DNA of the CDR3 is TGCGCCAGCAGCGGGGGGTTCTACGAGCAGTACTTC.

A note on this clone: One junction end disagrees with the germline gene, perhaps due to a read error. The genes are TRBV11-2 and TRBJ2-5; 14 nucleotides align to TRBD2. Germline lookup yields CDR1 SGHAT and CDR2 FQNNGV. This CDR3 comprises 20 residues. The CDR3 DNA sequence: TGTGCCAGCAGCGTAGAGGGTTGGGGACTAGCGGGAGTGCCGCTAGAGACCCAGTACTTC. This codes for CASSVEGWGLAGVPLETQYF.

This chain links TRBV7-8 with TRBJ2-2; 9 bases are shared with TRBD1. The V gene's germline CDR1 is SGHVS and CDR2 FQNEAQ. With 3 bases clipped from V and 4 bases from J, the junction kept 12 bases outside the gene matches. The CDR3 sequence is 18 residues long. Written as DNA, the CDR3 is TGTGCCAGCAGCTTCCCAAGCGGCGGACAGGGGAGCACCGGGGAGCTGTTTTTT. Protein sequence: CASSFPSGGQGSTGELFF.

This chain joins TRBV6-6 and TRBJ2-1; the match to TRBD2 covers 9 bases. CDR3 length: 15 residues. Germline V gene sequence: CDR1 MNHNY, CDR2 SVGAGI (reference sequence). V trimming: 6 bases; J trimming: 2 bases; junction bases outside the gene matches: 5. The CDR3 loop reads CASSSRLAAYNEQFF. Written as DNA, the CDR3 is TGTGCCAGCAGCTCCCGACTAGCGGCCTACAATGAGCAGTTCTTC.

This clone was recorded once. The chain combines TRBV2 with TRBJ2-5; 7 bases match TRBD2. J lost 2 bases, V lost 8 bases, and 11 bases had no gene match. Germline assignment: CDR1 SNHLY and CDR2 FYNNEI. The CDR3 sequence is 15 residues long. The CDR3 DNA is TGTGCCAGCGTTTTCAGGCTAGCGGTTCAAGAGACCCAGTACTTC. Its protein is CASVFRLAVQETQYF.

V gene TRBV30 combines with J gene TRBJ1-2; 9 nucleotides match TRBD1. The CDR3 runs to 13 residues. Unmatched junction bases numbered 8, after V lost 4 bases and J lost 8 bases. Germline values: CDR1 GTSNPN, CDR2 SVGIG (reference sequence). The CDR3 reads CAWNTGQGRGYTF. CDR3 nucleotides: TGTGCCTGGAACACTGGACAGGGGAGAGGCTACACCTTC.

This clone has a handful of counts. V gene TRBV27 combines with J gene TRBJ2-3, with TRBD2 identical over 10 bases. CDR3 length: 15 amino acids. The J segment lost 2 bases and the V segment lost 4 bases, leaving 3 bases of the junction unmatched. Germline V lookup: CDR1 MNHEY, CDR2 SMNVEV (reference sequence). The CDR3 here is CASSWLAGATDTQYF. The CDR3 DNA follows: TGTGCCAGCAGTTGGCTAGCGGGAGCCACAGATACGCAGTATTTT.

V and J are TRBV13 and TRBJ2-1; 8 bases are a match to TRBD2. The germline V gene encodes CDR1 PRHDT and CDR2 FYEKMQ (reference sequence). V dropped 3 bases and J dropped 1; count of bases not matched to a gene: 2. The CDR3 is 15 amino acids. CDR3 sequence: CASSFSGSSYNEQFF. The CDR3 DNA follows: TGTGCCAGCAGCTTCAGCGGGAGTTCCTACAATGAGCAGTTCTTC.

This clone has a handful of counts. The V call is TRBV5-6, the J call TRBJ2-7; 8 bases match TRBD2. Germline assignment: CDR1 SGHDT and CDR2 YYEEEE. J gave up 7 bases and V 0 bases, and 9 bases lay outside the gene matches. The CDR3 totals 15 residues. The CDR3 loop is CASSLEASGLGEQYF. Written as DNA, the CDR3 is TGTGCCAGCAGCTTGGAGGCTAGCGGGCTGGGGGAGCAGTACTTC.

The chain has TRBV7-9 and TRBJ2-7; D unresolved. The ends were cut back, 1 base at V and 5 bases at J, with 12 bases in the middle. CDR1 and CDR2 from the germline V gene are SEHNR and FQNEAQ (reference sequence). The CDR3 runs to 14 residues. This CDR3 reads CASSLVESSHEQYF. The CDR3 DNA follows: TGTGCCAGCAGCTTAGTCGAGTCGAGCCACGAGCAGTACTTC.

The chain uses TRBV2 and TRBJ2-1; D might be TRBD1 (5 bases). The CDR3 loop spans 13 amino acids. CDR1 is SNHLY, CDR2 FYNNEI, per germline. V lost 2 bases to trimming and J lost 9 bases, with 11 bases between them. CDR3 region: CASSEIPQGEQFF. The CDR3 DNA reads as TGTGCCAGCAGTGAAATCCCTCAGGGTGAGCAGTTCTTC. Full variable domain (missing parts from reference TRBV2 and TRBJ2-1): EPEVTQTPSHQVTQMGQEVILRCVPISNHLYFYWYRQILGQKVEFLVSFYNNEISEKSEIFDDQFSVERPDGSNFTLKIRSTKLEDSAMYFCASSEIPQGEQFFGPGTRLTVL.

The chain recombines TRBV15 with TRBJ2-3; D is perhaps TRBD2 (5 bases). Germline assignment: CDR1 LNHNV and CDR2 YYDKDF (reference sequence). The CDR3 contains 14 residues. Trimming removed 1 base from V and 0 bases from J, with 5 bases in between. In nucleotides, the CDR3 is TGTGCCACCAGCAGAGGGACTAGCACAGATACGCAGTATTTT. This translates into CATSRGTSTDTQYF.

The genes are TRBV9 and TRBJ2-3, with 7 positions matching TRBD1. This CDR3 has 16 amino acids. With V trimmed by 4 bases and J by 0 bases, 8 bases remained unmatched. The germline CDR1 and CDR2 sequences are SGDLS and YYNGEE. The CDR3, as DNA: TGTGCCAGCAGCTTACGGACAGGAACTAGCACAGATACGCAGTATTTT. Translating it yields CASSLRTGTSTDTQYF.

This clone has only one observation. V and J are TRBV5-4 and TRBJ1-2; D may be TRBD1 (6 bases). The CDR3 has 14 residues. With 2 bases removed from V and 5 bases from J, the gap between germline ends came to 13 bases. Germline V gives CDR1 SGHNT, CDR2 YYREEE (reference sequence). The CDR3, as DNA: TGTGCCAGCAGCTTTCGGGGGGCTGGGTATGGCTACACCTTC. Translated: CASSFRGAGYGYTF.

This clone appeared a single time. The chain combines TRBV11-2 with TRBJ1-3; D possibly corresponds to TRBD1 (5 bases). The germline CDR1 and CDR2 sequences are SGHAT and FQNNGV. The CDR3 runs to 15 residues. Trimming removed 5 bases at V and 0 bases at J, with 11 bases between. CDR3 residues: CASSLGGGSGNTIYF. Written as DNA, the CDR3 is TGTGCCAGCAGCCTCGGGGGGGGCTCTGGAAACACCATATATTTT.

J is TRBJ1-2 and V is TRBV6-1; TRBD1 aligns across 9 bases. CDR1 and CDR2 from the germline V gene are MNHNS and SASEGT. The CDR3 is 13 residues long. V shed 8 bases, J shed 8 bases, and the junction held 9 bases outside the gene matches. The CDR3 DNA reads as TGTGCCAGCTGGACAGGGGTTTATTCAGGCTACACCTTC. It encodes CASWTGVYSGYTF.

The J gene is TRBJ2-3, the V gene TRBV5-4; 7 nucleotides match TRBD1. V gave up 1 base and J gave up 5 bases; unmatched junction bases: 1. The CDR3 contains 13 residues. Per the germline V gene, CDR1 is SGHNT and CDR2 is YYREEE (reference sequence). The CDR3 is CASSLPGGDTQYF. The CDR3 DNA follows: TGTGCCAGCAGCTTGCCAGGGGGAGATACGCAGTATTTT.

The chain joins TRBV7-2 to TRBJ2-2; 7 nucleotides agree with TRBD2. Germline V gene lookup returns CDR1 SGHTA and CDR2 FQGNSA. This CDR3 spans 14 amino acids. V lost 3 bases, J lost 6 bases, and 4 bases stayed unmatched. CDR3 coding DNA: TGTGCCAGCAGCTTCCTGACTAGCTCCGGGGAGCTGTTTTTT. Translated: CASSFLTSSGELFF.

The chain combines TRBV27 with TRBJ2-1, with a possible D match to TRBD2 (6 bases). The germline V gene encodes CDR1 MNHEY and CDR2 SMNVEV (reference sequence). Trimming removed 5 bases from V and 10 bases from J, with 15 bases in between. The CDR3 is made up of 13 amino acids. The chain's CDR3 is CASSVAPGGEQFF. In nucleotides, the CDR3 is TGTGCCAGCAGTGTTGCCCCTGGGGGGGAGCAGTTCTTC.

CDR3 sequence: CASSLGLAIPDTQYF. CDR3 coding DNA: TGTGCCAGCAGCTTAGGACTAGCGATACCAGATACGCAGTATTTT. V gene TRBV13 combines with J gene TRBJ2-3; 7 positions match TRBD2. The CDR3 covers 15 residues. Germline trimming cut 0 bases from V and 4 bases from J; bases unmatched to any gene: 4. Germline loops: CDR1 PRHDT, CDR2 FYEKMQ (reference sequence).

The V and J genes are TRBV5-1 and TRBJ2-2, with TRBD1 identical over 7 bases. This CDR3 region has 14 residues. V dropped 4 bases and J dropped 5; count of bases not matched to a gene: 5. CDR1 and CDR2 from the germline V gene are SGHRS and YFSETQ. Here the CDR3 reads CASSMRQGTGELFF. As DNA, the CDR3 is TGCGCCAGCAGCATGAGACAGGGAACCGGGGAGCTGTTTTTT.

The chain is built from TRBV18 and TRBJ2-5; D gene uncertain. Trimming took off 1 base at V and 3 bases at J, with 6 bases between the two ends. CDR3 length: 13 amino acids. CDR1 KGHSH and CDR2 LQKENI come from the germline V gene. The CDR3 is CASSPRAKETQYF. In DNA form, the CDR3 reads TGTGCCAGCTCACCACGGGCTAAAGAGACCCAGTACTTC.

V gene TRBV27 combines with J gene TRBJ2-3; 9 bases agree with TRBD2. The germline gives CDR1 MNHEY, CDR2 SMNVEV (reference sequence). Trimming removed 3 bases from V and 4 bases from J; junction bases left unmatched: 8. This CDR3 has 16 amino acids. In nucleotides, the CDR3 is TGTGCCAGCAGTTTCAGTAGCGGGAGTGGTGCAGATACGCAGTATTTT. Its protein product is CASSFSSGSGADTQYF.